This T cell receptor (beta chain) was captured by sequencing in a study of cytomegalovirus exposure and HLA in healthy donors. Findings and limits, study-wide: As a later analysis showed, a missense DCLRE1C variant was linked to trimming of TCR beta V- and J-genes. Exclusion applied to some V segments, including TRBV6-2 and TRBV6-3, as they were indistinguishable.

As concerns this clone: Its antigen is still unknown.

Primers for the PCR totalled 60 Vbeta and 13 Jbeta. Authors' analysis steps: A follow-up analysis tallied around 80 million unique TCR beta chains, roughly 11 million shared. Clones were read by immunoSEQ multiplex PCR, and TCRdb kept only the in-frame ones, dropping some. That table gives V, J and clone size, and the DNA gave D and trimming. Counted here are over 130,000 clones, around three fifths occurring once; the ten biggest clones make up around 1.8%. Germline V lookup: CDR1 LNHDA, CDR2 SQIVND (reference sequence). V was pared by 10 bases and J by 2 bases, with 4 bases of the junction left unmatched. The CDR3 covers 14 residues.

This clonotype originated in a male donor in good health and CMV-seronegative. The chain joins TRBV19 to TRBJ2-1, with 11 bases lining up with TRBD2. Sequencing input: PBMCs. The CDR3 loop is CAIAGGATYNEQFF. The CDR3 DNA reads as TGTGCCATAGCGGGGGGGGCAACCTACAATGAGCAGTTCTTC.